This TCR beta chain was identified in a study of T-cell reconstitution after alpha-beta-depleted transplantation in children listed by TCRdb under 2016. Context from the whole study: Using TCR repertoire profiling, the study followed T-cell immune reconstitution in a quantitative way in children after TCRalphabeta/CD19-depleted allogeneic hematopoietic cell transplantation. General study outcomes and caveats: The high TCRbeta diversity at day 60 in some patients was ascribed to recipient T cells and intrathymic progenitors that had survived conditioning. The apparently early recovery of alphabetaT-cell counts about two months after transplant reportedly depended on only several hundred rapidly expanded clones that came from non-depleted graft cells. Over the following months the frequencies of hyperexpanded clones went down, and after one year T-cell counts and TCRbeta diversity were mostly credited to newly produced T cells.

In light of the paper, this sample's treatment or condition label describes: allogeneic hematopoietic cell transplantation with graft depleted of TCRalphabeta T cells and CD19 B cells. TCRalphabeta/CD19-depleted allogeneic hematopoietic cell grafts were given to the transplant recipients, all of whom were children. The CDR3 covers 15 residues, taking in both the cysteine and the phenylalanine. Only the CDR3 part of the read is kept: 45 bases, read in frame from the first base. V is cut back by 6 bases and J by 3 bases, with 6 bases in the junction unmatched. The method behind the library was PCR. Sequencing used an Illumina HiSeq 2500. TCR library preparation used molecular barcoding, with unique molecular identifiers applied to normalize quantification of the TCRbeta repertoire. TCRdb reran the public reads through fastp at Q25 and MiXCR, keeping productive beta chains. Here each entry gathers all rows of one CDR3 protein and keeps the most common genes and DNA. The sample contains about 300,000 distinct CDR3 sequences, around 7.3% of them found a single time. 9.1% of the sample is held by the ten biggest clonotypes.

As concerns this clonotype: The specificity of this receptor is unknown. No much larger clone is present one base from it, and per-base qualities are unavailable.

Sequences were derived from peripheral blood, sampled 360 days after TCRalphabeta/CD19-depleted stem cell transplant. The rearrangement joined TRBV12-3 or TRBV12-4 to TRBJ2-1, and TRBD1 aligns with 9 junction nucleotides. The sequence was collected from a female patient younger than 10 who had a stem cell transplant for Fanconi anemia, so the T cells may come from the graft donor. In nucleotides, the sequence is TGTGCCAGCAGAGCGGGACAGGGAGACTACAATGAGCAGTTCTTC. Its protein product is CASRAGQGDYNEQFF.